This TCR beta chain was sequenced in a study of response to subunit inactivated influenza vaccine. TCRdb independently ran MiXCR on the RT-PCR reads; one entry per CDR3 protein. There are just under 550,000 distinct CDR3 sequences in the sample; 20% to 25% occur only once, and around 2.8% lies in the top ten. CDR3 length: 16 amino acids. Looked up from germline, CDR1 is DFQATT and CDR2 is SNEGSKA (reference sequence). V lost 0 bases to trimming and J lost 6 bases, with 17 bases between them. These records were also assigned to another study, of T cells expressing NK-cell markers. In that study: 5'RACE template switching built TCR beta cDNA with unique molecular identifiers. Out of eight donors sequenced, seven tested HCMV-seropositive and the remaining one seronegative. Dominance of the CD3+CD56-NKG2C+ fraction by these clonotypes also held in several donors.

The sample here was CD4+ T cells sorted from PBMCs, taken less than 13 days after vaccination. V usage is TRBV20-1 and J usage is TRBJ2-2; D may match TRBD1 or TRBD2 (6 bases each). This sequence was found in a man over 45 who received an inactivated influenza vaccine. CDR3 nucleotides: TGCAGTGCTAGAGATCGCAACGGGGGCGCTCCCGGGGAGCTGTTTTTT. Its protein is CSARDRNGGAPGELFF.